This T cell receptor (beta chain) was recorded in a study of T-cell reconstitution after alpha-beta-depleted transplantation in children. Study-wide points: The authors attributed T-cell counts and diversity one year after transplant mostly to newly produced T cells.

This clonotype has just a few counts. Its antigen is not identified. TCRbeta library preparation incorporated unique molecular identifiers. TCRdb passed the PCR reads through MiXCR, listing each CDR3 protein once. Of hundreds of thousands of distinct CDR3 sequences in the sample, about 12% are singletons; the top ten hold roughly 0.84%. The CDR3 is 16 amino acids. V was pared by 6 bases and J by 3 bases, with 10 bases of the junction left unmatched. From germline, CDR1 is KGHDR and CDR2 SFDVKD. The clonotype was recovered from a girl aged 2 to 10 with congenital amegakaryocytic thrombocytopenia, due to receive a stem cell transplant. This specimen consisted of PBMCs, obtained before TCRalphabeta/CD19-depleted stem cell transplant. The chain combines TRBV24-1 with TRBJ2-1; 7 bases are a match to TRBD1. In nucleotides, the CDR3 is TGTGCCACCAGTCCCGCAACCGGACAGGTCTACAATGAGCAGTTCTTC. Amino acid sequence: CATSPATGQVYNEQFF.